This TCR beta chain derives from a study of cytomegalovirus exposure and HLA in healthy donors. Whole-study context: Some 85 million unique TCRs from HLA-typed donors were held in an early data release. Study-level findings and limits: Sequences of the TCR beta chain were said to predict the HLA-A and HLA-B alleles of most subjects accurately. Among donors in an Asian-associated ancestry cluster, a later analysis reportedly found fewer N-insertions than the roughly 610-donor mean. It is likely that the observed cluster of highly shared sequence variants was a sequencing artifact.

Both 60 Vbeta primers and 13 Jbeta primers went into the PCR. Sequenced by immunoSEQ multiplex PCR; TCRdb stores in-frame clones only, minus some. This table holds approximately 120,000 clones, about 76% found once. CDR3 size: 15 residues. Germline CDR1 is GTSNPN and CDR2 is SVGIG (reference sequence). Trimming cost V 1 base and J 1 base, with 12 bases left between them. In this sample, this clone turned up once. The antigen remains unidentified. The chain is built from TRBV30 and TRBJ2-3; perhaps TRBD2 as D (6 bases). The specimen was PBMCs. This receptor was obtained from a young woman in good health and CMV-seronegative. CDR3 nucleotides: TGTGCCTGGAGTGAAGTGACTAGTCGCACAGATACGCAGTATTTT. Amino acids: CAWSEVTSRTDTQYF.